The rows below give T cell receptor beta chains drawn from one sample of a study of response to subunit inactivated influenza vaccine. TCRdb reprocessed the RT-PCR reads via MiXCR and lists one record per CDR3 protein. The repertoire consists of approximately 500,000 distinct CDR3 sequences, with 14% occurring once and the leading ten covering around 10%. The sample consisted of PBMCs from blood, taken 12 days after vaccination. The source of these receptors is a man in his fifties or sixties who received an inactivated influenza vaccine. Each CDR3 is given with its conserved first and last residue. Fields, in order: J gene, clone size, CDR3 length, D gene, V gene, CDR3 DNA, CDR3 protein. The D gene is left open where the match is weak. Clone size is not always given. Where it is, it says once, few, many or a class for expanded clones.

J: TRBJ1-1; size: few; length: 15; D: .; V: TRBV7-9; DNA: TGTGCCAGCAGCCCCAAGCGACTGGGGCCGGTGGAAGCTTTCTTT; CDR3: CASSPKRLGPVEAFF
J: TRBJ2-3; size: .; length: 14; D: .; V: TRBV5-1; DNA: TGCGCCAGCAGCCCGAACCTTCCCACAGATACGCAGTATTTT; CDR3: CASSPNLPTDTQYF
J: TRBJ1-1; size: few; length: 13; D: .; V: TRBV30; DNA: TGTGCCTGGAGTGAAACTCGGAACACTGAAGCTTTCTTT; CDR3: CAWSETRNTEAFF
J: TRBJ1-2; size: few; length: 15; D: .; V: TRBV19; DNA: TGTGCCAGTACACCACTCGGAGATTACGGCTATGGCTACACCTTC; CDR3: CASTPLGDYGYGYTF
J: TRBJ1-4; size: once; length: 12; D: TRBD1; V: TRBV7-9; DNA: TGTGCCAGCAGCCAGAGCCAGACAGGGGTTCGTTTT; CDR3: CASSQSQTGVRF
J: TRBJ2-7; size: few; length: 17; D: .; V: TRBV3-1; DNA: TGTGCCAGCAGCCAAGGGTTGGGACTTCCCATATCATTGGAGCAGTACTTC; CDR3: CASSQGLGLPISLEQYF
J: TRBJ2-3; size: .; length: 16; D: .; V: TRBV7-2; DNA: TGTGCCAGCAGCTTAGGCTCAGGGGCTGGCACAGATACGCAGTATTTT; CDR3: CASSLGSGAGTDTQYF
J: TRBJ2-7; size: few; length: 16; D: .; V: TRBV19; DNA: TGTGCCAGTAGTATAGATGTAGGGACAACCCTACGGGAGCAGTACTTC; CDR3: CASSIDVGTTLREQYF
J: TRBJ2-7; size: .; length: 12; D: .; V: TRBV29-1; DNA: TGCAGCGTTGGGACCCTTTCCTACGAGCAGTACTTC; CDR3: CSVGTLSYEQYF
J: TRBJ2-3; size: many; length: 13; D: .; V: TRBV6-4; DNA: TGTGCCAGCAGTGTGACCCAGAGGGATACGCAGTATTTT; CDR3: CASSVTQRDTQYF
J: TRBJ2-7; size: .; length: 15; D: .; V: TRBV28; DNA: TGTGCCAGCATTCCAGCGACACGGGTGTCCTACGAGCAGTACTTC; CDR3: CASIPATRVSYEQYF
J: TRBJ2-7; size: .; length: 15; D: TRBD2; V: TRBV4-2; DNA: TGTGCCAGCAGACGCGAGGCTAGCGGCTTCTACGAGCAGTACTTC; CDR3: CASRREASGFYEQYF
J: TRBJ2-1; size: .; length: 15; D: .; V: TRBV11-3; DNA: TGTGCCAGCAGCTTTAGTAGAGCATCCTACAATGAGCAGTTCTTC; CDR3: CASSFSRASYNEQFF
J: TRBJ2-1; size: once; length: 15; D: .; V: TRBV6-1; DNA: TGTGCCAGCAGGGATTTCGGGGGGACAAACAATGAGCAGTTCTTC; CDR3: CASRDFGGTNNEQFF
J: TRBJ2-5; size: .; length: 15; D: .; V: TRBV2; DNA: TGTGCCAGCAGTCCTACAGGGCCTCGGGTGGAGACCCAGTACTTC; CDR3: CASSPTGPRVETQYF
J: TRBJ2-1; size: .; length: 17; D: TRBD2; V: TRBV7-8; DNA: TGTGCCAGCAGCCCAGGGCTAGCGGTGAACCCCAACAATGAGCAGTTCTTC; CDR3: CASSPGLAVNPNNEQFF
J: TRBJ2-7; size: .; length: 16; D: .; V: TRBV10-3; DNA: TGTGCCATCAGTGACTACTCCGTGAAAACAGCCTACGAGCAGTACTTC; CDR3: CAISDYSVKTAYEQYF
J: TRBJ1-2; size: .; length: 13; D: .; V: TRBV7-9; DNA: TGTGCCAGCAGCTTAGAGGGGGGTGCTGGCTACACCTTC; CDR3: CASSLEGGAGYTF
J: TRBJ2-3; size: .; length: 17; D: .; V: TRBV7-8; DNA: TGTGCCAGCAGCACAGACGGGCATTCCCTTTTCACAGATACGCAGTATTTT; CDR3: CASSTDGHSLFTDTQYF
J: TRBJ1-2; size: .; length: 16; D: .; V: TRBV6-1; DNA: TGTGCCAGCAGTGAGGCCCTCCGGGACGGCCGCTATGGCTACACCTTC; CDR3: CASSEALRDGRYGYTF
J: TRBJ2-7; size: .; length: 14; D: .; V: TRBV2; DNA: TGTGCCAGCAACCCCGGGACACCCGCGTACGAGCAGTACTTC; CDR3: CASNPGTPAYEQYF
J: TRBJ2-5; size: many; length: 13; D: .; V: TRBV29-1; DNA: TGCAGCGTTGAATGGTCCCGAGGGGAGACCCAGTACTTC; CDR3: CSVEWSRGETQYF
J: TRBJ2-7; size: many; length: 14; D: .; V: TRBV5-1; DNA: TGCGCCAGCCGACCCCAGGACAGCTCCTACGAGCAGTACTTC; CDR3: CASRPQDSSYEQYF
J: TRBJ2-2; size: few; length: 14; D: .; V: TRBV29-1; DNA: TGCAGCGTTGAAGGTCGGGTGAACACCGGGGAGCTGTTTTTT; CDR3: CSVEGRVNTGELFF
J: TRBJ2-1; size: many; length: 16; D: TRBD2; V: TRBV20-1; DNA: TGCAGTGCTAGAGATGTTGGTAGCGGGAGGATGAATGAGCAGTTCTTC; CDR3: CSARDVGSGRMNEQFF
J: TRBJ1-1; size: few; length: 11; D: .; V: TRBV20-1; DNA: TGCAGTGCTAGACGAGGAGGTGAAGCTTTCTTT; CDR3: CSARRGGEAFF
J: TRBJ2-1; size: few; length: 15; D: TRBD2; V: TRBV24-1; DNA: TGTGCCACCAGTGATAGAGCGGGGAAATACAATGAGCAGTTCTTC; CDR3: CATSDRAGKYNEQFF
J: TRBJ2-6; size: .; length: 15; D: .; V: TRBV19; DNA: TGTGCCAGTAGTATAGATCAACCTGGGGCCAACGTCCTGACTTTC; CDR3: CASSIDQPGANVLTF
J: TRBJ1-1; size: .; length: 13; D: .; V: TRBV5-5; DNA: TGTGCCAGCAGCTCATACTCGAACACTGAAGCTTTCTTT; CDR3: CASSSYSNTEAFF
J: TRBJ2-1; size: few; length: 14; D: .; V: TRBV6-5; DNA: TGTGCCAGCAGTTACCAGACTCCTCTCAATGAGCAGTTCTTC; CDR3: CASSYQTPLNEQFF
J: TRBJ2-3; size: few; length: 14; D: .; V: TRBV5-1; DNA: TGCGCCAGCAGCTCGGGGGTCAACACAGATACGCAGTATTTT; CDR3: CASSSGVNTDTQYF
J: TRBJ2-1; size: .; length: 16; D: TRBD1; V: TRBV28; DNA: TGTGCCAGCAGTTTTAGGGGGCGAGGGCTTTACAATGAGCAGTTCTTC; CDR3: CASSFRGRGLYNEQFF
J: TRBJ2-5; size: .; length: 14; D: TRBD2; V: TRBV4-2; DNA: TGTGCCAGCAGCCAGGGACCCGGGGGGGAGACCCAGTACTTC; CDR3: CASSQGPGGETQYF
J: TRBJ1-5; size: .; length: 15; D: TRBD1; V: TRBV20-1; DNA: TGCAGTGCTACGACGGACAGGGCTAGCAATCAGCCCCAGCATTTT; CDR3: CSATTDRASNQPQHF